One sample yielded the 17 T cell receptor beta chains listed below, sequenced in a study of cytomegalovirus exposure and HLA in healthy donors. TCRdb's copy holds only in-frame clones and misses some; the assay was immunoSEQ multiplex PCR. The table lists about 360,000 clones, roughly 85% of them singletons. The sequencing sample was made of PBMCs. The receptor set was obtained from a woman aged 18 to 35 in good health and CMV-seronegative.

The J gene is TRBJ2-1, the V gene TRBV4-1; 8 bases line up with TRBD1. Germline trimming cut 2 bases from V and 0 bases from J; bases unmatched to any gene: 9. This CDR3 contains 18 residues. Germline V gene sequence: CDR1 MGHRA, CDR2 YSYEKL. The CDR3, as DNA: TGCGCCAGCAGCCAACTCCCCAGGACAGGGAGCTCCTACAATGAGCAGTTCTTC. Its translation is CASSQLPRTGSSYNEQFF.

This clone was found once. The chain uses TRBV4-1 and TRBJ1-2; 8 nucleotides line up with TRBD1. Germline V gene lookup returns CDR1 MGHRA and CDR2 YSYEKL. J lost 6 bases, V lost 5 bases, and 5 bases had no gene match. The CDR3 extends over 13 amino acids. CDR3 loop: CASSATGVDGYTF. As DNA, the CDR3 is TGCGCCAGCAGCGCGACAGGGGTGGATGGCTACACCTTC.

The CDR3 protein is CASSYSPGTEAFF. The CDR3 coding sequence is TGTGCCAGCAGTTACTCCCCCGGCACTGAAGCTTTCTTT. The chain couples TRBV6-5 to TRBJ1-1; D unresolved. The germline gives CDR1 MNHEY, CDR2 SVGAGI. The germline V and J ends were trimmed by 0 bases and 4 bases, with 6 bases remaining between them. This CDR3 contains 13 residues.

V usage is TRBV10-2 and J usage is TRBJ2-7, with 9 nucleotides matching TRBD1. This CDR3 spans 12 amino acids. The junction had 0 bases not matched to a gene; V was cut back by 6 bases and J by 3 bases. The germline V gene has CDR1 WSHSY and CDR2 SAAADI. The CDR3 here is CASRDRGYEQYF. The CDR3 DNA is TGCGCCAGCAGGGACAGGGGCTACGAGCAGTACTTC.

The chain couples TRBV27 to TRBJ2-1; a weak D match, TRBD2 (6 bases). V lost 10 bases and J lost 9, with 16 bases in between. Germline CDR1 reads MNHEY; CDR2 reads SMNVEV (reference sequence). The CDR3 is made up of 12 amino acids. This chain's CDR3 is CATRFGGGEQFF. For the CDR3, the DNA is TGTGCCACCCGATTTGGGGGAGGTGAGCAGTTCTTC.

The chain links TRBV5-4 to TRBJ2-5; 9 positions match TRBD2. This CDR3 spans 15 amino acids. CDR1 is SGHNT and CDR2 is YYREEE in the germline V gene (reference sequence). J lost 4 bases, V lost 3 bases, and 7 bases had no gene match. CDR3 region: CASSSDSGRIETQYF. The CDR3 nucleotides read TGTGCCAGCAGCTCGGATAGCGGGAGAATAGAGACCCAGTACTTC.

This clone appeared many times. The V call is TRBV29-1, the J call TRBJ2-3, with D possibly matching TRBD1 (6 bases). Trimming shortened V by 1 base and J by 0 bases, and 14 bases separated the two germline ends. The CDR3 is 16 residues long. The germline V gene encodes CDR1 SQVTM and CDR2 ANQGSEA. The CDR3 DNA sequence: TGCAGCGTTGAAGTGTGGGGGCGGTCAAGCACAGATACGCAGTATTTT. As protein: CSVEVWGRSSTDTQYF.

The chain is built from TRBV6-1 and TRBJ1-2, with D perhaps matching TRBD1 (5 bases). V lost 3 bases and J 7 bases, leaving 12 bases between the germline ends. This CDR3 contains 13 residues. Germline V gene lookup returns CDR1 MNHNS and CDR2 SASEGT. In nucleotides, the CDR3 is TGTGCCAGCAGTGACTGGGGGGGAGGTGGCTACACCTTC. Encoded protein: CASSDWGGGGYTF.

This clone has only a few counts. The V and J genes are TRBV30 and TRBJ1-2; D is ambiguous. The CDR3 totals 14 residues. The germline V gene encodes CDR1 GTSNPN and CDR2 SVGIG (reference sequence). Trimming left V 3 bases short and J 4 bases short, with 15 bases between. The CDR3, as DNA: TGTGCCTGGAGCAATACCTTGGCCATCTATGGCTACACCTTC. Protein product: CAWSNTLAIYGYTF.

This clone occurred a few times. The CDR3 DNA follows: TGTGCCTGGAGAGATCCGGGACTGCTCTACGAGCAGTACTTC. Translation: CAWRDPGLLYEQYF. The gene calls are TRBV30 and TRBJ2-7, with D maybe TRBD2 (6 bases). In germline, CDR1 is GTSNPN, CDR2 SVGIG (reference sequence). The ends were cut back, 3 bases at V and 3 bases at J, with 15 bases in the middle. The CDR3 consists of 14 residues. Supplemented by reference TRBV30 and TRBJ2-7, the full variable domain reads SQTIHQWPATLVQPVGSPLSLECTVEGTSNPNLYWYRQAAGRGLQLLFYSVGIGQISSEVPQNLSASRPQDRQFILSSKKLLLSDSGFYLCAWRDPGLLYEQYFGPGTRLTVT.

This rearrangement joins TRBV7-8 to TRBJ2-3; TRBD1 is a possible D gene (6 bases). The germline V gene has CDR1 SGHVS and CDR2 FQNEAQ. The V and J ends lost 4 bases and 0 bases respectively, with 23 bases between them. The length of the CDR3 is 19 residues. CDR3 amino acids: CASSSFRPFTGMSTDTQYF. The CDR3 DNA reads TGTGCCAGCAGCTCCTTCCGGCCCTTTACAGGGATGAGCACAGATACGCAGTATTTT. The entire variable domain, with the rest obtained from reference TRBV7-8 and TRBJ2-3, is as follows: GAGVSQSPRYKVAKRGQDVALRCDPISGHVSLFWYQQALGQGPEFLTYFQNEAQLDKSGLPSDRFFAERPEGSVSTLKIQRTQQEDSAVYLCASSSFRPFTGMSTDTQYFGPGTRLTVL.

The chain couples TRBV7-9 to TRBJ1-2, with D hard to call. Germline V gives CDR1 SEHNR, CDR2 FQNEAQ (reference sequence). The CDR3 runs 14 residues. V was trimmed by 1 base and J by 7 bases, leaving 13 bases between them. The CDR3 loop reads CASSLEKGAGGYTF. For the CDR3, the DNA is TGTGCCAGCAGCTTAGAGAAGGGTGCGGGTGGCTACACCTTC. Based on the CDR3 plus reference TRBV7-9 and TRBJ1-2, the full variable domain is DTGVSQNPRHKITKRGQNVTFRCDPISEHNRLYWYRQTLGQGPEFLTYFQNEAQLEKSRLLSDRFSAERPKGSFSTLEIQRTEQGDSAMYLCASSLEKGAGGYTFGSGTRLTVV.

The chain uses TRBV7-8 and TRBJ2-5, with 7 positions matching TRBD1. V trimming: 5 bases; J trimming: 2 bases; junction bases outside the gene matches: 8. The CDR3 covers 15 residues. Germline CDR1 and CDR2: SGHVS and FQNEAQ. The CDR3 bases are TGTGCCAGCAGCCCTACTCCGGGACAGCAAGAGACCCAGTACTTC. Its translation: CASSPTPGQQETQYF.

V and J are TRBV28 and TRBJ1-3; no firm D call. The CDR3 runs to 15 residues. Trimming stripped 2 bases from V and 2 bases from J, with 10 bases between. Germline V gene sequence: CDR1 MDHEN, CDR2 SYDVKM. Here the CDR3 reads CASSLPVVTGNTIYF. CDR3 nucleotide sequence: TGTGCCAGCAGTTTACCCGTAGTAACTGGAAACACCATATATTTT. The full variable domain, with the rest looked up from reference TRBV28 and TRBJ1-3, is DVKVTQSSRYLVKRTGEKVFLECVQDMDHENMFWYRQDPGLGLRLIYFSYDVKMKEKGDIPEGYSVSREKKERFSLILESASTNQTSMYLCASSLPVVTGNTIYFGEGSWLTVV.

CDR3 DNA sequence: TGTGCCAGCAGTTTCCAAGACAGGGTGGCCTACGAGCAGTACTTC. Residues: CASSFQDRVAYEQYF. The chain recombines TRBV27 with TRBJ2-7; 7 positions agree with TRBD1. CDR1 MNHEY and CDR2 SMNVEV come from the germline V gene (reference sequence). V was clipped by 3 bases and J by 2 bases; unmatched bases: 7. CDR3 size: 15 residues.

The chain carries TRBV2 and TRBJ2-4, with D possibly being TRBD1 (6 bases). The V end lost 3 bases, the J end lost 9 bases, and 12 bases lay between the germline ends. Germline lookup yields CDR1 SNHLY and CDR2 FYNNEI. CDR3 length equals 13 residues. CDR3 in amino acids: CASSEQGNGIQYF. Written as DNA, the CDR3 is TGTGCCAGCAGTGAGCAGGGGAACGGCATTCAGTACTTC.

This chain joins TRBV6-1 and TRBJ1-5; D is ambiguous. Germline loops: CDR1 MNHNS, CDR2 SASEGT. Trimming removed 4 bases at V and 6 bases at J, with 19 bases between. The CDR3 runs 16 residues. The CDR3 sequence is CASSAREPGTGQPQHF. The CDR3 nucleotides read TGTGCCAGCAGTGCTAGGGAACCGGGAACCGGTCAGCCCCAGCATTTT.